These 15 T cell receptor beta chains were sequenced from one sample in a study of cytomegalovirus exposure and HLA in healthy donors. Some clones are missing from TCRdb's copy, which holds only in-frame ones; the method was immunoSEQ multiplex PCR. Of nearly 80,000 clones in the sample, approximately 93% were seen once. Sequencing used PBMCs. Receptor source: a woman in her thirties in good health and CMV-seronegative.

This sequence joins TRBV4-3 and TRBJ1-1, with TRBD1 identical over 7 bases. Looked up from germline, CDR1 is LGHNA and CDR2 is YSLEER. The CDR3 length is 15 residues. Germline trimming cut 4 bases from V and 3 bases from J; bases unmatched to any gene: 8. In DNA, the CDR3 is TGCGCCAGCAGCCCAGGGGGATTGTTTTACACTGAAGCTTTCTTT. Amino acids: CASSPGGLFYTEAFF.

In this sample, this clone turned up once. V gene TRBV5-1 combines with J gene TRBJ2-2; 9 positions agree with TRBD2. With 0 bases clipped from V and 1 base from J, the junction kept 13 bases outside the gene matches. The CDR3 loop spans 20 amino acids. Germline loops: CDR1 SGHRS, CDR2 YFSETQ. The CDR3 loop is CASSLEGRVSSGMNTGELFF. Written as DNA, the CDR3 is TGCGCCAGCAGCTTGGAGGGTCGGGTGTCTAGCGGGATGAACACCGGGGAGCTGTTTTTT.

This rearrangement joins TRBV5-4 to TRBJ2-5; 7 bases match TRBD2. CDR1 is SGHNT and CDR2 is YYREEE in the germline V gene (reference sequence). There are 14 residues in the CDR3. The V and J ends lost 3 bases and 4 bases, in that order; junction bases with no gene match: 6. The CDR3 DNA sequence: TGTGCCAGCAGCTCTGGGGGGGTGGGAGAGACCCAGTACTTC. It is translated as CASSSGGVGETQYF.

This clone was observed a single time. The chain couples TRBV28 to TRBJ1-2, with D uncertain. With 6 bases removed from V and 5 bases from J, the gap between germline ends came to 10 bases. The germline CDR1 and CDR2 sequences are MDHEN and SYDVKM. The CDR3 extends over 12 amino acids. The CDR3 nucleotides are TGTGCCAGCAGCCGTTACAATTATGGCTACACCTTC. As protein: CASSRYNYGYTF.

J is TRBJ2-3 and V is TRBV28; 10 positions match TRBD2. V shed 5 bases, J shed 2 bases, and the junction held 10 bases outside the gene matches. This CDR3 is 17 amino acids long. Per the germline V gene, CDR1 is MDHEN and CDR2 is SYDVKM. The CDR3 loop reads CASSPLASGGPTDTQYF. As DNA, the CDR3 is TGTGCCAGCAGTCCTCTTGCTAGCGGGGGCCCCACAGATACGCAGTATTTT.

The rearrangement uses TRBV5-1 and TRBJ2-3; D gene ambiguous. Germline assignment: CDR1 SGHRS and CDR2 YFSETQ. Trimming pared 0 bases from V and 0 bases from J, leaving 5 bases between. The CDR3 contains 14 residues. The chain's CDR3 is CASSLGRSTDTQYF. The DNA of the CDR3 is TGCGCCAGCAGCTTGGGGAGAAGCACAGATACGCAGTATTTT.

The chain links TRBV2 to TRBJ2-1; TRBD2 matches 14 bases. Germline CDR1 SNHLY, CDR2 FYNNEI. The V gene end was trimmed by 5 bases and the J gene end by 7 bases; junction bases not matched to a gene: 7. The CDR3 consists of 16 residues. Here the CDR3 reads CASSSRLAGGGNEQFF. CDR3 sequence (DNA): TGTGCCAGCAGTAGTAGACTAGCGGGAGGGGGTAATGAGCAGTTCTTC.

The chain is built from TRBV2 and TRBJ2-1; 8 bases are shared with TRBD2. The CDR3 is made up of 15 amino acids. J was trimmed by 9 bases and V by 4 bases; bases with no gene match: 11. The V gene's germline CDR1 is SNHLY and CDR2 FYNNEI. Here the CDR3 reads CASSVYGRGRTEQFF. CDR3 DNA: TGTGCCAGCAGTGTTTACGGGAGGGGCCGAACTGAGCAGTTCTTC.

This clone was recorded only once. The chain has TRBV6-5 and TRBJ2-7; 7 nucleotides align to TRBD1. The CDR3 has 11 residues. CDR1 and CDR2 (germline): MNHEY, SVGAGI. V lost 10 bases, J lost 3 bases, and 3 bases stayed unmatched. As DNA, the CDR3 is TGTGCCACAAACAGGGGCTACGAGCAGTACTTC. Translation: CATNRGYEQYF.

The chain carries TRBV27 and TRBJ2-5, with TRBD2 identical over 12 bases. The junction had 3 bases not matched to a gene; V was cut back by 5 bases and J by 2 bases. The CDR3 totals 15 residues. Germline V CDR1 and CDR2: MNHEY, SMNVEV (reference sequence). CDR3 DNA: TGTGCCAGCAGTCGGACTAGCGGGAATCAAGAGACCCAGTACTTC. It is translated as CASSRTSGNQETQYF.

V and J are TRBV30 and TRBJ2-7; 9 nucleotides agree with TRBD2. Germline V CDR1 and CDR2: GTSNPN, SVGIG (reference sequence). With 8 bases clipped from V and 2 bases from J, the junction kept 7 bases outside the gene matches. This CDR3 comprises 13 residues. The CDR3 region has the DNA TGTGCCGGCAGAGGACTAGCGCCCTACGAGCAGTACTTC. Its translation is CAGRGLAPYEQYF.

This chain uses TRBV21-1 with TRBJ2-2; the table's D call, TRBD2, has no DNA check behind it. TRBV21-1 is listed as a pseudogene. The CDR3 is made up of 17 amino acids. The CDR3 is CASSKRSTGANTGELFF. The DNA for the CDR3 is TGTGCCAGCAGCAAGAGATCGACCGGAGCGAACACCGGGGAGCTGTTTTTT.

The V call is TRBV27, the J call TRBJ2-2, with 12 nucleotides matching TRBD2. Trimming removed 3 bases from V and 5 bases from J; junction bases left unmatched: 7. The CDR3 contains 17 residues. Germline V gives CDR1 MNHEY, CDR2 SMNVEV (reference sequence). The chain's CDR3 is CASSLQLAGGGTGELFF. The CDR3 nucleotides read TGTGCCAGCAGTTTGCAACTAGCGGGAGGTGGGACCGGGGAGCTGTTTTTT.

V is TRBV7-3 and J is TRBJ2-1; tentatively, D is TRBD2 (6 bases). Germline CDR1 is SGHTA and CDR2 is FQGTGA. This CDR3 has 16 residues. V gave up 5 bases and J gave up 0 bases, with 14 bases separating them. This chain's CDR3 is CASSTGGPGSYNEQFF. CDR3 sequence (DNA): TGTGCCAGCAGCACTGGAGGGCCGGGCTCCTACAATGAGCAGTTCTTC.

V is TRBV5-1 and J is TRBJ2-1, with 14 positions matching TRBD2. V dropped 5 bases and J dropped 10; count of bases not matched to a gene: 8. This CDR3 is built from 15 residues. Germline V lookup: CDR1 SGHRS, CDR2 YFSETQ. CDR3 nucleotide sequence: TGCGCCAGCAGGCCCGGGACTAGCGGGGGTGTAGAGCAGTTCTTC. It encodes CASRPGTSGGVEQFF.